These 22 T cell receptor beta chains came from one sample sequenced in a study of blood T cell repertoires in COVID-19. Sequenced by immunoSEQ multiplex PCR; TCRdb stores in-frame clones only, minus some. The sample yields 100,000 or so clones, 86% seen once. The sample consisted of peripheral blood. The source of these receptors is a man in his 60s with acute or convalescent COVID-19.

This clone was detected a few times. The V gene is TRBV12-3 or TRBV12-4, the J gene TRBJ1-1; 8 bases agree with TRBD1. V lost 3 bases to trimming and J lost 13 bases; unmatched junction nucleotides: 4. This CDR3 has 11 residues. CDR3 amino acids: CASSFWGQVFF. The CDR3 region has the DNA TGTGCCAGCAGTTTTTGGGGACAGGTTTTCTTT.

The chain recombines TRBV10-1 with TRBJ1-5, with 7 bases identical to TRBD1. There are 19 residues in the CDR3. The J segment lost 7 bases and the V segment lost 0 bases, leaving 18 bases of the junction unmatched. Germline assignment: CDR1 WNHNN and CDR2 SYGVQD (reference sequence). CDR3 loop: CASSESTKQRTGPGQPQHF. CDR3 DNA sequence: TGCGCCAGCAGTGAGTCGACGAAGCAAAGGACAGGCCCCGGACAGCCCCAGCATTTT.

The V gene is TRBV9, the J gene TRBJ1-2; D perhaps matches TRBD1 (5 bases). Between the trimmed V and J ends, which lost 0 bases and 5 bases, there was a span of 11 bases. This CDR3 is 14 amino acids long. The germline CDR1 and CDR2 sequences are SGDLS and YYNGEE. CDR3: CASSVDSGRYGYTF. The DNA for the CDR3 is TGTGCCAGCAGCGTAGATTCAGGGAGGTATGGCTACACCTTC.

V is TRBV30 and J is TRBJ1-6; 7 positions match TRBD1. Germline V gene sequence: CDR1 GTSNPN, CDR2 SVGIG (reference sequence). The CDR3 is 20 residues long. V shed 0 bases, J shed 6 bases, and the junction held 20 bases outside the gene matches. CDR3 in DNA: TGTGCCTGGAGTGTACTTCAGATAGGTTGGGCCCCAGGGGGTAATTCACCCCTCCACTTT. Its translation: CAWSVLQIGWAPGGNSPLHF.

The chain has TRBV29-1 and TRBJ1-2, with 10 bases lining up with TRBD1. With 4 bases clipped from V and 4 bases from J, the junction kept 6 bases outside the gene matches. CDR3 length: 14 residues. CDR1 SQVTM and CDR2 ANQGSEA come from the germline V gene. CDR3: CSVGQGAFSYGYTF. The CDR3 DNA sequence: TGCAGCGTTGGACAGGGGGCGTTCAGCTATGGCTACACCTTC.

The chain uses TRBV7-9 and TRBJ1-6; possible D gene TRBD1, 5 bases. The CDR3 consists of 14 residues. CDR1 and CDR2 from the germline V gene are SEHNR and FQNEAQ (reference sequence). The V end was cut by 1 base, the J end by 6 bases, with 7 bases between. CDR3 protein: CASSLVGGNSPLHF. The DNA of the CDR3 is TGTGCCAGCAGCTTAGTCGGGGGTAATTCACCCCTCCACTTT.

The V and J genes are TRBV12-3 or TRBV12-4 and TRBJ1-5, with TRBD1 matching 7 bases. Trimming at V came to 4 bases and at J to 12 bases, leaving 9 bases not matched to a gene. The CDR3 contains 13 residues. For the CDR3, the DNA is TGTGCCAGCAGTTGGGACAGTAACTCCCTCCAGCATTTT. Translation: CASSWDSNSLQHF.

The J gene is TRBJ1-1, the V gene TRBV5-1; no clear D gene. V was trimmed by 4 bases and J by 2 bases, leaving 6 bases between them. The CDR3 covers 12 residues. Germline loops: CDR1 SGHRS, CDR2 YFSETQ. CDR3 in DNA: TGCGCCAGCAGCCATTTTAACACTGAAGCTTTCTTT. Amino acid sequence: CASSHFNTEAFF.

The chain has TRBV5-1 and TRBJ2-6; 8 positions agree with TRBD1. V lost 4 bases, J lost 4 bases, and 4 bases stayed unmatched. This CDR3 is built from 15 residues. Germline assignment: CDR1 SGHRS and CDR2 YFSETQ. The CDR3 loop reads CASSARTGGANVLTF. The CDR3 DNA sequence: TGCGCCAGCAGCGCTAGGACAGGGGGGGCCAACGTCCTGACTTTC.

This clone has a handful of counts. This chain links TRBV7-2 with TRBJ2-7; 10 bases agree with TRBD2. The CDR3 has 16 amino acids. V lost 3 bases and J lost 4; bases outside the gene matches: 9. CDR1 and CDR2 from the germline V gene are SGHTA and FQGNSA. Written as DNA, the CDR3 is TGTGCCAGCAGCTTCCCCTTAGCGGGGGGTAAATACGAGCAGTACTTC. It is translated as CASSFPLAGGKYEQYF.

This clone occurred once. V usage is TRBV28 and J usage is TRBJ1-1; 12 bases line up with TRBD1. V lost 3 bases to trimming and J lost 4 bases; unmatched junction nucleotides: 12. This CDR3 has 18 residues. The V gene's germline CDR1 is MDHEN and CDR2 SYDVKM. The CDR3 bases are TGTGCCAGCAGTTTGCTTACCCGGGACAGGGGGCGCGGCACTGAAGCTTTCTTT. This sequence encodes CASSLLTRDRGRGTEAFF.

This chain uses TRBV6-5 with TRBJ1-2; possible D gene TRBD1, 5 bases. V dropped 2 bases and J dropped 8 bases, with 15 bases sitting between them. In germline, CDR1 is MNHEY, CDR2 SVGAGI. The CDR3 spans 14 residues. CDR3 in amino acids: CASSYRKGALGYTF. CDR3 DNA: TGTGCCAGCAGTTACCGCAAAGGGGCTTTAGGCTACACCTTC.

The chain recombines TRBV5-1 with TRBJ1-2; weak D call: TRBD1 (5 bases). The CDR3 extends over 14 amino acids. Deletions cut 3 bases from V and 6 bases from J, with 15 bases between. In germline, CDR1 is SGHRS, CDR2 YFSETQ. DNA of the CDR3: TGCGCCAGCAGCTCGCTGAGGGGAGGGGATGGCTACACCTTC. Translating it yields CASSSLRGGDGYTF.

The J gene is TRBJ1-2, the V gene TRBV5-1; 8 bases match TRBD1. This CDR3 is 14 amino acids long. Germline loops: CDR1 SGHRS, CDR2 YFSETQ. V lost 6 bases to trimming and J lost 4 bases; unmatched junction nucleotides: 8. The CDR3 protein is CASTIDRGGYGYTF. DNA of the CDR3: TGCGCCAGCACTATCGACAGGGGCGGCTATGGCTACACCTTC.

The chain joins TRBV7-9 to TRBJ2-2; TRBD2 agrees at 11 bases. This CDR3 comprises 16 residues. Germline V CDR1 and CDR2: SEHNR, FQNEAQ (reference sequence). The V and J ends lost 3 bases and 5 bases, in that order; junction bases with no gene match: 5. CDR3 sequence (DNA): TGTGCCAGCAGCTTTTACCGGACTAGCGGGACCGGGGAGCTGTTTTTT. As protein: CASSFYRTSGTGELFF.

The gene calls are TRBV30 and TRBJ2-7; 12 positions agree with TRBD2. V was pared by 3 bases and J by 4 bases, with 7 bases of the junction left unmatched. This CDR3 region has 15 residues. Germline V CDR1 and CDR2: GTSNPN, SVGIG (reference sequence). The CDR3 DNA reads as TGTGCCTGGAGGGAGGGGACTAGCGGGTTTTACGAGCAGTACTTC. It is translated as CAWREGTSGFYEQYF.

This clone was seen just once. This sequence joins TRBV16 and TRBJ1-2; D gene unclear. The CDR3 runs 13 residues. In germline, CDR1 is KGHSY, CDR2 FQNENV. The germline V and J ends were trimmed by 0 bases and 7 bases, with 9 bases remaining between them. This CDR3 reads CASSQSTVRGYTF. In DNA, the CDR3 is TGTGCCAGCAGCCAATCCACAGTGCGTGGCTACACCTTC.

CDR3 nucleotides: TGCAGCGTTGTACTACTAGCGGGAGGGGGGCCCTACGAGCAGTACTTC. Protein product: CSVVLLAGGGPYEQYF. The chain uses TRBV29-1 and TRBJ2-7, with TRBD2 matching over 13 bases. CDR3 length: 16 residues. V trimming: 4 bases; J trimming: 2 bases; junction bases outside the gene matches: 8. CDR1 is SQVTM, CDR2 ANQGSEA, per germline.

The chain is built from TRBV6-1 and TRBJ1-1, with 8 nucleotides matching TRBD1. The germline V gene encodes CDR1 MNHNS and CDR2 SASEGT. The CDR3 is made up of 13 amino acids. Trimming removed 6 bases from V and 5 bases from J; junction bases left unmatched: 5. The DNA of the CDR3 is TGTGCCAGCAGGGACAGGGTCGGGACTGAAGCTTTCTTT. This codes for CASRDRVGTEAFF.

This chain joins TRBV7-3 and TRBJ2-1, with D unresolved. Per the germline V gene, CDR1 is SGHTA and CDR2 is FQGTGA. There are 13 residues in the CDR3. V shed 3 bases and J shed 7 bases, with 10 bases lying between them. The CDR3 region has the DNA TGTGCCAGCAGCTTCCTGACTCCTAATGAGCAGTTCTTC. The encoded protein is CASSFLTPNEQFF.

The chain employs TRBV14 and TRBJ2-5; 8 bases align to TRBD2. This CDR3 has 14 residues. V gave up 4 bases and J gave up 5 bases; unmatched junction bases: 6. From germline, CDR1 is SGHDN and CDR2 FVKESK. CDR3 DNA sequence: TGTGCCAGCAGCCGTGACGGGGGGGTGGAGACCCAGTACTTC. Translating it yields CASSRDGGVETQYF.

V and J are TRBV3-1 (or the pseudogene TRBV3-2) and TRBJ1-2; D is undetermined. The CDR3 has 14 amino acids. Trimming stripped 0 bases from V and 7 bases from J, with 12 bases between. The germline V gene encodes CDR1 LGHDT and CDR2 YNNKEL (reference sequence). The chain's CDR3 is CASSQEGRFTGYTF. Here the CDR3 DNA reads TGTGCCAGCAGCCAAGAGGGCAGATTCACTGGCTACACCTTC.